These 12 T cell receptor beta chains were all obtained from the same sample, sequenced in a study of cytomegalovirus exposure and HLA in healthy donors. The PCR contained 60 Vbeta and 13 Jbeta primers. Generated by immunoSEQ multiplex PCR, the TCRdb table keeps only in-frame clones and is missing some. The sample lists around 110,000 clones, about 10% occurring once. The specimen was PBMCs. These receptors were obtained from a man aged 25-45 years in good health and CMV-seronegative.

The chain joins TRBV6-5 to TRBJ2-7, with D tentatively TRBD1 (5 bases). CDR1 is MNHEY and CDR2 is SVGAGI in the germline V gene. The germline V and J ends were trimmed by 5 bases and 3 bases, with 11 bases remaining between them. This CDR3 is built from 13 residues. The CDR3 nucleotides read TGTGCCAGCAGTCGCCAGGGAAACTACGAGCAGTACTTC. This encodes CASSRQGNYEQYF.

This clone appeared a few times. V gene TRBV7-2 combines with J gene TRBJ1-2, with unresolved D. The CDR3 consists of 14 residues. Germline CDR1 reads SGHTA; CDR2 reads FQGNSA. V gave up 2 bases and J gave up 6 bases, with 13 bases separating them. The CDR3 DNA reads TGTGCCAGCAGCTTAAATCATCTCGGGGATGGCTACACCTTC. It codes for CASSLNHLGDGYTF.

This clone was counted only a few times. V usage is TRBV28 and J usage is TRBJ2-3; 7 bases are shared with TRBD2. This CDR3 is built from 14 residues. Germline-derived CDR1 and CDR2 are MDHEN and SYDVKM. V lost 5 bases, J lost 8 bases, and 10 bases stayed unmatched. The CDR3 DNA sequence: TGTGCCAGCAGTCCCTGGGAGGGCCGTAGTACGCAGTATTTT. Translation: CASSPWEGRSTQYF. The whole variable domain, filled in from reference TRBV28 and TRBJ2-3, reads DVKVTQSSRYLVKRTGEKVFLECVQDMDHENMFWYRQDPGLGLRLIYFSYDVKMKEKGDIPEGYSVSREKKERFSLILESASTNQTSMYLCASSPWEGRSTQYFGPGTRLTVL.

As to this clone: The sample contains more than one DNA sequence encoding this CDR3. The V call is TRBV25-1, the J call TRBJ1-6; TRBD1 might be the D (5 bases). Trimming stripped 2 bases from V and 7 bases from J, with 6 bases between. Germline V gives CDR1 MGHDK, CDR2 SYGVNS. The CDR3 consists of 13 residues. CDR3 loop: CASSEQGNSPLHF. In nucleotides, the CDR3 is TGTGCCAGCAGTGAACAGGGAAATTCACCCCTCCACTTT.

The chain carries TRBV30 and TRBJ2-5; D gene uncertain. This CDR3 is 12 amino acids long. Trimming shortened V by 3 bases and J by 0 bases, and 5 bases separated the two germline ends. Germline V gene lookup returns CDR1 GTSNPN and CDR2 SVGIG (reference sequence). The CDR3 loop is CAWRQYQETQYF. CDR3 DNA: TGTGCCTGGAGACAGTACCAAGAGACCCAGTACTTC.

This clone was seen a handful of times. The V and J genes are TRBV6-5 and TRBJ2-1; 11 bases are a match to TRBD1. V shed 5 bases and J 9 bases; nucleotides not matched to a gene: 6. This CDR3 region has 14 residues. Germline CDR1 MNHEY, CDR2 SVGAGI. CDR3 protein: CASSTGTGGSEQFF. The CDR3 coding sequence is TGTGCCAGCAGTACGGGGACAGGGGGATCTGAGCAGTTCTTC.

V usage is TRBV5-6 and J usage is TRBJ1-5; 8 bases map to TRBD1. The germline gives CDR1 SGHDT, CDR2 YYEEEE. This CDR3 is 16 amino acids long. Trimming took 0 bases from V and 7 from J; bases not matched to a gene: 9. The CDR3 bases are TGTGCCAGCAGCTTGGGAGCAGGGGGCTTGAGGCAGCCCCAGCATTTT. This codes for CASSLGAGGLRQPQHF.

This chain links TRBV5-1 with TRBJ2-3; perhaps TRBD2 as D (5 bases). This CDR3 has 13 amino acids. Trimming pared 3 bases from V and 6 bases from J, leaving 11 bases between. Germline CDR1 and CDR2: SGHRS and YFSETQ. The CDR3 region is CASSYGETDTQYF. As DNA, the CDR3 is TGCGCCAGCAGCTACGGGGAGACGGATACGCAGTATTTT.

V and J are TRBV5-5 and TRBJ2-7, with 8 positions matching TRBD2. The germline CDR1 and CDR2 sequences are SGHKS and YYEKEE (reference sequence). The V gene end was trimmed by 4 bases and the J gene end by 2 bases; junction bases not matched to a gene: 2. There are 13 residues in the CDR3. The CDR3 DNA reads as TGTGCCAGCAGCCCAGCGGGAGCCTACGAGCAGTACTTC. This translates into CASSPAGAYEQYF. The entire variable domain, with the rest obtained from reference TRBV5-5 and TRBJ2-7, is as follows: DAGVTQSPTHLIKTRGQQVTLRCSPISGHKSVSWYQQVLGQGPQFIFQYYEKEERGRGNFPDRFSARQFPNYSSELNVNALLLGDSALYLCASSPAGAYEQYFGPGTRLTVT.

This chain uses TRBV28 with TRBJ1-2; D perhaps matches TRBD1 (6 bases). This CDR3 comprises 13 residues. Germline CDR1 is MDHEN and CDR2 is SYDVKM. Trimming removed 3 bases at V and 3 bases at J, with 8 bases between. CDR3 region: CASSLDSHYGYTF. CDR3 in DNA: TGTGCCAGCAGTTTGGACAGCCACTATGGCTACACCTTC.

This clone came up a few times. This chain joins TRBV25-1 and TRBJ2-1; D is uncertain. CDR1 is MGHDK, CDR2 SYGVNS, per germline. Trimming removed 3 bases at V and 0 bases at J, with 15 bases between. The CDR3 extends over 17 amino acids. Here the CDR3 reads CASSDSVRARSYNEQFF. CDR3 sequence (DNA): TGTGCCAGCAGTGATAGTGTTAGAGCTCGCTCCTACAATGAGCAGTTCTTC.

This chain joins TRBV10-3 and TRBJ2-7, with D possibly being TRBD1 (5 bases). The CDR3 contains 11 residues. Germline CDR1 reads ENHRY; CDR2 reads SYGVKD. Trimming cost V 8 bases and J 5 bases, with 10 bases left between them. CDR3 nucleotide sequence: TGTGCCATCTTAGGGGATCACGAGCAGTACTTC. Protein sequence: CAILGDHEQYF.